Shown below are 5 T cell receptor beta chains from a single sample sequenced in a study of T cells in narcolepsy. Measured with immunoSEQ multiplex PCR; TCRdb has only the in-frame clones, and not every one. Of approximately 38,000 clones in the sample, 87% were seen once. Sequencing used CD45RA- memory CD4+ T cells from PBMCs. The receptors stem from a human donor with narcolepsy.

The chain links TRBV30 to TRBJ1-6; D is perhaps TRBD1 (6 bases). Germline-derived CDR1 and CDR2 are GTSNPN and SVGIG (reference sequence). Trimming stripped 3 bases from V and 2 bases from J, with 8 bases between. The CDR3 runs 14 residues. CDR3 coding DNA: TGTGCCTGGAGAGGACAGACCTATAATTCACCCCTCCACTTT. Translated, it gives CAWRGQTYNSPLHF.

The gene calls are TRBV7-2 and TRBJ1-1; D uncertain. V was trimmed by 2 bases and J by 1 base, leaving 11 bases between them. The CDR3 extends over 15 amino acids. Germline V CDR1 and CDR2: SGHTA, FQGNSA. The chain's CDR3 is CASSLQFWGNTEAFF. DNA for the CDR3: TGTGCCAGCAGCTTACAGTTTTGGGGGAACACTGAAGCTTTCTTT.

This chain uses TRBV7-6 with TRBJ2-7; TRBD2 is a possible D gene (6 bases). The CDR3 extends over 14 amino acids. Germline CDR1 SGHVS, CDR2 FNYEAQ. With 4 bases removed from V and 7 bases from J, the gap between germline ends came to 17 bases. CDR3 in DNA: TGTGCCAGCAGCTCTAGGCAGGGTGGAGGGGAGCAGTACTTC. It specifies CASSSRQGGGEQYF.

Comments on this clone: Relative to the germline gene, one junction end is altered; a read error may explain this. This chain links TRBV2 with TRBJ2-6; the D gene is possibly TRBD1 (6 bases). The germline CDR1 and CDR2 sequences are SNHLY and FYNNEI. The CDR3 totals 15 residues. The CDR3 loop is CASRGQNSGANALTF. The CDR3, as DNA: TGTGCCAGCAGAGGACAGAACTCTGGGGCCAACGCCCTGACTTTC.

The chain carries TRBV18 and TRBJ2-5; D is uncertain. Germline V gene data show CDR1 as KGHSH and CDR2 as LQKENI. The V end was cut by 4 bases, the J end by 0 bases, with 3 bases between. The CDR3 spans 12 residues. The CDR3 nucleotides are TGTGCCAGCTCACGTAACCAAGAGACCCAGTACTTC. As protein: CASSRNQETQYF.